A single TCR beta chain is shown here with its context. What it recognizes is unknown. This sample was taken from a study of T-cell memory formation after mild COVID-19. Study-wide background: Clusters were largely donor specific.

In TCRdb, the 5' RACE reads were re-called with MiXCR into one record per CDR3 protein. The table shows approximately 440,000 distinct CDR3 sequences, with over 15% occurring only once. Overall study results and limits: The appearance of some responding clones in pre-infection memory suggested that cross-reactive memory joined.

This clonotype was sampled from an adult woman who had mild COVID-19 (a few samples of this study predate the infection). Cell type and time point are not known. Sequenced input: PBMCs or a T cell subset sorted from them (not recorded which).

CDR3 sequence reads: CASSLPGTSGSYNEQFF. The CDR3 DNA reads as TGTGCCAGCAGCCTGCCCGGGACTAGCGGGAGTTACAATGAGCAGTTCTTC. This chain uses TRBV7-9 with TRBJ2-1; 14 nucleotides agree with TRBD2. V trimming: 5 bases; J trimming: 4 bases; junction bases outside the gene matches: 7. CDR1 and CDR2 (germline): SEHNR, FQNEAQ (reference sequence). CDR3 size: 17 residues.